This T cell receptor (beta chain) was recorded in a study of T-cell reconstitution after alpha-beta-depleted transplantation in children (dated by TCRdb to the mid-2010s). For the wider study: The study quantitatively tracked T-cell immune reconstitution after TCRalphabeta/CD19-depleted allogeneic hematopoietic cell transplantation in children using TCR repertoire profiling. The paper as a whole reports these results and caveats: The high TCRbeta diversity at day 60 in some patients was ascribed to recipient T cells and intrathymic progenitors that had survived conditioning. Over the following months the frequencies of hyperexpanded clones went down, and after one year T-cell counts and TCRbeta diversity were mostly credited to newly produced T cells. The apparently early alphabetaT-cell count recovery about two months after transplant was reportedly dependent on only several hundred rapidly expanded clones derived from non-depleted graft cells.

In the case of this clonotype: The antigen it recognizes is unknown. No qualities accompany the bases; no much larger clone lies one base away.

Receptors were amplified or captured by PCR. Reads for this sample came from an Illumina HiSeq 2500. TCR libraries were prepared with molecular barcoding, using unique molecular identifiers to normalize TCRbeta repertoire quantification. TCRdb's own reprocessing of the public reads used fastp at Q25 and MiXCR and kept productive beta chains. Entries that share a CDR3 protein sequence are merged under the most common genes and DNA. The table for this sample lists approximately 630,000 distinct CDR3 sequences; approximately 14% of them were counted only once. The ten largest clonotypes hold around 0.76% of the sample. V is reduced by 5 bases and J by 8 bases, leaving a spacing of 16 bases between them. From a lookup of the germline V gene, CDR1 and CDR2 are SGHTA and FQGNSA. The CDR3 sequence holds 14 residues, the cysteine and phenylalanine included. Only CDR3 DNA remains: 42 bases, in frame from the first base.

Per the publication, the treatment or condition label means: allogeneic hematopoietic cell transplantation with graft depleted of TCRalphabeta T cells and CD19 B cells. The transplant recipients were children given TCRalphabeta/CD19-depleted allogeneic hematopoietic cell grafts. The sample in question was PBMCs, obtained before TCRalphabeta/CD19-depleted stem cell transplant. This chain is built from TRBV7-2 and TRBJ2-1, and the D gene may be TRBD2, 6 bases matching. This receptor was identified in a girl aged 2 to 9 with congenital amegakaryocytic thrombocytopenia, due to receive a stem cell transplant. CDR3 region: CASSLGLRFHEQFF. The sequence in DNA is TGTGCCAGCAGCCTGGGACTCCGATTCCATGAGCAGTTCTTC. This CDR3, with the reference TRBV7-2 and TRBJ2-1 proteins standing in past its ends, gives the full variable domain GAGVSQSPSNKVTEKGKDVELRCDPISGHTALYWYRQSLGQGLEFLIYFQGNSAPDKSGLPSDRFSAERTGGSVSTLTIQRTQQEDSAVYLCASSLGLRFHEQFFGPGTRLTVL.